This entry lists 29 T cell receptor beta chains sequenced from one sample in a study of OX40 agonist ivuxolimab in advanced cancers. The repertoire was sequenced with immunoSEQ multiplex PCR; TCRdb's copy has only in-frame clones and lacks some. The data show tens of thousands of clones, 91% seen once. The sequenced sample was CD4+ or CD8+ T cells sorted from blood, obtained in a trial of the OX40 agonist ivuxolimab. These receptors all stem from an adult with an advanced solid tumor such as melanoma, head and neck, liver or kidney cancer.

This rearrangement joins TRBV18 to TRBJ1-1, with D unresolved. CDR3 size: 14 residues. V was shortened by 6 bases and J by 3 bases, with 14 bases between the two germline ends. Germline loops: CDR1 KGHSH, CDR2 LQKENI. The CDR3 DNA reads TGTGCCAGCTCTCTCGCCGTCCTGGACACTGAAGCTTTCTTT. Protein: CASSLAVLDTEAFF.

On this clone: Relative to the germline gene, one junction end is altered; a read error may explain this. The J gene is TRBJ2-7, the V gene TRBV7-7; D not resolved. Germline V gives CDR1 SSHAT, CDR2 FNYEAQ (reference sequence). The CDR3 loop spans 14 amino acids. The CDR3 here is CASSPLPGLVEQYF. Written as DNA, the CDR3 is TGTGCTAGCAGCCCACTTCCTGGGCTAGTCGAGCAGTACTTC.

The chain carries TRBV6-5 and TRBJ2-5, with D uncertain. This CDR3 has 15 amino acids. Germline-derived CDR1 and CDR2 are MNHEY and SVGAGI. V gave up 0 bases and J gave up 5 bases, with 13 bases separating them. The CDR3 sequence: CASSYSTRSRETQYF. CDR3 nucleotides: TGTGCCAGCAGTTACTCGACGCGAAGTCGGGAGACCCAGTACTTC.

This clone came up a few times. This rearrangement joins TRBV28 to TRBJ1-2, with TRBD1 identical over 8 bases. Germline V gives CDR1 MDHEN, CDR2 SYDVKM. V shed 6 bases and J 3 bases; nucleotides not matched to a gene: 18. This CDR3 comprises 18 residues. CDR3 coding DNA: TGTGCCAGCAGCCGCCGATATGAGAGGACAGGGACGGACTATGGCTACACCTTC. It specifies CASSRRYERTGTDYGYTF.

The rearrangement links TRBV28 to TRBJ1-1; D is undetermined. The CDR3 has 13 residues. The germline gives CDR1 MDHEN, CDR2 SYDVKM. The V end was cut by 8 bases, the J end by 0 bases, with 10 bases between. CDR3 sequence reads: CASGVNLNTEAFF. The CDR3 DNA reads TGTGCCAGCGGGGTAAATTTGAACACTGAAGCTTTCTTT.

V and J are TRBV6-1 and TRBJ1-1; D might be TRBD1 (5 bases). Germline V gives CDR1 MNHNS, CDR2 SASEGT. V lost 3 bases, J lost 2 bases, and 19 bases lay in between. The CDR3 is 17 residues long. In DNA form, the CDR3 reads TGTGCCAGCAGTGAGGCCGGCAGGGCAGGGCAAAACACTGAAGCTTTCTTT. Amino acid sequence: CASSEAGRAGQNTEAFF.

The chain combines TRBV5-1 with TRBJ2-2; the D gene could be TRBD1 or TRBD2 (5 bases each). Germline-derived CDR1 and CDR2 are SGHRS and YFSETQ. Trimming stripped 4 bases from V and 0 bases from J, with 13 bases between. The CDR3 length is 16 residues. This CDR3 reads CASSDPGTTNTGELFF. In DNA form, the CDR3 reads TGCGCCAGCAGCGACCCCGGGACGACGAACACCGGGGAGCTGTTTTTT. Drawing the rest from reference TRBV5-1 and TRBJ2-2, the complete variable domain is KAGVTQTPRYLIKTRGQQVTLSCSPISGHRSVSWYQQTPGQGLQFLFEYFSETQRNKGNFPGRFSGRQFSNSRSEMNVSTLELGDSALYLCASSDPGTTNTGELFFGEGSRLTVL.

CDR3 sequence reads: CASSLDPGQPYEQYF. The CDR3, as DNA: TGTGCCAGCAGTCTCGACCCGGGACAGCCCTACGAGCAGTACTTC. The chain employs TRBV28 and TRBJ2-7, with 7 bases that match TRBD1. This CDR3 contains 15 residues. CDR1 and CDR2 from the germline V gene are MDHEN and SYDVKM. The ends lost 5 bases at V and 2 bases at J; junction bases unmatched: 9.

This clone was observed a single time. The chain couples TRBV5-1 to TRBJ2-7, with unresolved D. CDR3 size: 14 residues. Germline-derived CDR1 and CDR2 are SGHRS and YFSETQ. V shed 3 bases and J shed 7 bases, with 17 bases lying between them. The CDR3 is CASSSGPPIVEQYF. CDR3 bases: TGCGCCAGCAGCTCGGGTCCCCCAATCGTAGAGCAGTACTTC.

CDR3 loop: CASSPGQGSNEKLFF. Written as DNA, the CDR3 is TGTGCCAGCTCACCAGGACAGGGGTCTAATGAAAAACTGTTTTTT. The chain employs TRBV18 and TRBJ1-4; TRBD1 matches at 9 bases. V shed 2 bases and J 3 bases; nucleotides not matched to a gene: 1. The germline V gene has CDR1 KGHSH and CDR2 LQKENI. The CDR3 is 15 amino acids.

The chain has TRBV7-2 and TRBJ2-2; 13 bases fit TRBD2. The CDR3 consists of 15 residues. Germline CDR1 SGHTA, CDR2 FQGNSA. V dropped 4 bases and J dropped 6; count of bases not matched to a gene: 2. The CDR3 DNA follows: TGTGCCAGCAGCTACGGACTAGCGGGAGCCGGGGAGCTGTTTTTT. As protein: CASSYGLAGAGELFF.

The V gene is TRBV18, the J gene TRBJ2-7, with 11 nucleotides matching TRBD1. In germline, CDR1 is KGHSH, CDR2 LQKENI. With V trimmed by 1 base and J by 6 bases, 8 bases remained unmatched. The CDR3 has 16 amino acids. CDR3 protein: CASSPQPDRGRGEQYF. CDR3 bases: TGTGCCAGCTCACCACAACCGGACAGGGGGCGCGGCGAGCAGTACTTC.

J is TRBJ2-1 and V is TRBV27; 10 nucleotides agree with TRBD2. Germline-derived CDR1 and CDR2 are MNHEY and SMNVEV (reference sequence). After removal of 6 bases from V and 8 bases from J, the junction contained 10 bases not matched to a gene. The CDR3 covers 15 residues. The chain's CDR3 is CASSPSGSVTYEQFF. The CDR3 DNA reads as TGTGCCAGCAGCCCTAGCGGGAGTGTAACTTATGAGCAGTTCTTC.

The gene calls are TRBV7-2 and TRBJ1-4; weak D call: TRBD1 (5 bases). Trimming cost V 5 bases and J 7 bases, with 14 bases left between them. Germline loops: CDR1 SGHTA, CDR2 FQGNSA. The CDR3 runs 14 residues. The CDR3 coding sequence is TGTGCCAGCAGCCCGGGTTACGGGGGTGAAAAACTGTTTTTT. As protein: CASSPGYGGEKLFF.

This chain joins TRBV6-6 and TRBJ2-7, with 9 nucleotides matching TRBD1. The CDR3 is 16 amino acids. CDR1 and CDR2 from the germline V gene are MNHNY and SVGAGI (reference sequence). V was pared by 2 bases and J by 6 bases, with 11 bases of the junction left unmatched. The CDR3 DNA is TGTGCCAGCAGTTACCATTCCGGGACAGGGATTCGCGAGCAGTACTTC. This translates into CASSYHSGTGIREQYF.

This CDR3 is CSASTDTQYF. The DNA for the CDR3 is TGCAGTGCTAGTACAGATACGCAGTATTTT. This rearrangement joins TRBV20-1 to TRBJ2-3; no clear D. V was shortened by 3 bases and J by 3 bases, with 1 base between the two germline ends. This CDR3 contains 10 residues. Germline-derived CDR1 and CDR2 are DFQATT and SNEGSKA (reference sequence).

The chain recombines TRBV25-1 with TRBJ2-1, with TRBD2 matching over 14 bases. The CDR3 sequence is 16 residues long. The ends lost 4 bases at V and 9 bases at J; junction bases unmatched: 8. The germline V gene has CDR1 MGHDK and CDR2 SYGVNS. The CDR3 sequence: CASSVSTSGRASEQFF. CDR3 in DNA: TGTGCCAGCAGTGTCTCGACTAGCGGGAGGGCGAGTGAGCAGTTCTTC.

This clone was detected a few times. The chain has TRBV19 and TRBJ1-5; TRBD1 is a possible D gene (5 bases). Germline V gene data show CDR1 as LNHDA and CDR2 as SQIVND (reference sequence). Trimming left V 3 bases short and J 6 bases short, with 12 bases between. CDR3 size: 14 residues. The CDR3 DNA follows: TGTGCCAGTAGTATGGGGACTAGGGGTCAGCCCCAGCATTTT. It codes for CASSMGTRGQPQHF.

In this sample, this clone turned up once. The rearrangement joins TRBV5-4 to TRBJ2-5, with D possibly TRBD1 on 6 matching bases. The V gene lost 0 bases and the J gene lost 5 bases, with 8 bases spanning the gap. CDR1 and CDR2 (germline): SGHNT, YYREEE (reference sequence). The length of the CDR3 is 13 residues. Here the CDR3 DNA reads TGTGCCAGCAGCTTGGGGCAGGGGGAGACCCAGTACTTC. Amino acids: CASSLGQGETQYF.

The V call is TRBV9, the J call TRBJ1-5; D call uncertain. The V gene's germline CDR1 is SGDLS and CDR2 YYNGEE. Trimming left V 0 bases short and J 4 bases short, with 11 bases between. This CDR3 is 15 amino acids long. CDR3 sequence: CASSVDGVHNQPQHF. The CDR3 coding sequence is TGTGCCAGCAGCGTAGACGGGGTTCATAATCAGCCCCAGCATTTT.

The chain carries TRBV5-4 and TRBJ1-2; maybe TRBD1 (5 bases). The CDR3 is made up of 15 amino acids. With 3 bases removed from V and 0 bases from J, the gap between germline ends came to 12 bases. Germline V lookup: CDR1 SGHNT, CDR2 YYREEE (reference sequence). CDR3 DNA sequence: TGTGCCAGCAGCTCCGGGACTACGTCTAACTATGGCTACACCTTC. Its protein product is CASSSGTTSNYGYTF.

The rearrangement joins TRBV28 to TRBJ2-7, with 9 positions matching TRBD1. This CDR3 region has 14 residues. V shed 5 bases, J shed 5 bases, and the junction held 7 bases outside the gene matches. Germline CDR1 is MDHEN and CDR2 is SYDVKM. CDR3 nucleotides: TGTGCCAGCAGTCCCCTGGGGACAGGGAACGAGCAGTACTTC. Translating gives CASSPLGTGNEQYF.

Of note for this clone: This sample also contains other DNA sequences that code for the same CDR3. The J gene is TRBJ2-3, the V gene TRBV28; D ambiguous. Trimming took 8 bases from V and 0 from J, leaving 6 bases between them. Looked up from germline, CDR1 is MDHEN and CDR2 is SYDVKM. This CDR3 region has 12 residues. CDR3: CASRDSTDTQYF. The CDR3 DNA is TGTGCCAGCCGTGACAGCACAGATACGCAGTATTTT. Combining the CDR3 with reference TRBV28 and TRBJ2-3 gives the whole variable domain DVKVTQSSRYLVKRTGEKVFLECVQDMDHENMFWYRQDPGLGLRLIYFSYDVKMKEKGDIPEGYSVSREKKERFSLILESASTNQTSMYLCASRDSTDTQYFGPGTRLTVL.

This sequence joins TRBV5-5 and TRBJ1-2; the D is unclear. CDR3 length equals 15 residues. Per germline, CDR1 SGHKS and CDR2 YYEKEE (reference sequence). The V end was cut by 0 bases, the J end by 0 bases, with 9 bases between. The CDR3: CASSLDSASNYGYTF. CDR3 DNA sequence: TGTGCCAGCAGCTTGGACAGCGCCTCTAACTATGGCTACACCTTC.

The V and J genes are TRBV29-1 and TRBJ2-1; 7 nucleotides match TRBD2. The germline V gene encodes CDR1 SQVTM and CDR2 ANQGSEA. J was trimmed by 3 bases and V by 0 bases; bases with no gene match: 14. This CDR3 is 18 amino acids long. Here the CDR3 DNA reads TGCAGCGTTGAAGATCGCCCTCGGGCGGGAGAATACTACAATGAGCAGTTCTTC. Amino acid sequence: CSVEDRPRAGEYYNEQFF.

CDR3 sequence: CASSYSAGTPNTEAFF. CDR3 bases: TGTGCCAGCAGTTACTCCGCCGGGACACCGAACACTGAAGCTTTCTTT. J is TRBJ1-1 and V is TRBV6-5; D is perhaps TRBD1 (6 bases). The V gene lost 0 bases and the J gene lost 1 base, with 12 bases spanning the gap. The germline CDR1 and CDR2 sequences are MNHEY and SVGAGI. This CDR3 spans 16 amino acids.

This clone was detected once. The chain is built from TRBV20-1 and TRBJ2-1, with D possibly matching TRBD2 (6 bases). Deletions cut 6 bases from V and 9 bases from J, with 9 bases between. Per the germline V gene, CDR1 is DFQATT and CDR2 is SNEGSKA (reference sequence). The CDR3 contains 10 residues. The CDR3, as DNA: TGCAGTGCAGGAGGGCTTGAGCAGTTCTTC. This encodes CSAGGLEQFF.

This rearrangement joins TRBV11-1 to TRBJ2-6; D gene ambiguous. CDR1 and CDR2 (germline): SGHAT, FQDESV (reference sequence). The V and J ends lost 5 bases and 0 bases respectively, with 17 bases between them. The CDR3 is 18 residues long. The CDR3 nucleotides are TGTGCCAGCAGCCCCCGCCTCGGTGCAAACTCTGGGGCCAACGTCCTGACTTTC. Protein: CASSPRLGANSGANVLTF.

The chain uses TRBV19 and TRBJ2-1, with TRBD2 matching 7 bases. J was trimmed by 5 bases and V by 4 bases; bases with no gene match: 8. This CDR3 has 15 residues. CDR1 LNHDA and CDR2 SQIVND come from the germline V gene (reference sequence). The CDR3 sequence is CASSTRWRENNEQFF. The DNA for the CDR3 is TGTGCCAGTAGTACCAGGTGGCGGGAGAACAATGAGCAGTTCTTC.